These 13 T cell receptor beta chains were sequenced from one sample in a study of blood T cell repertoires in COVID-19. Generated by immunoSEQ multiplex PCR, the TCRdb table keeps only in-frame clones and is missing some. The table shows roughly 100,000 clones, with around four fifths occurring only once. Sequences were obtained from peripheral blood. The receptors shown here come from a man in his fifties or sixties with active or convalescent COVID-19.

The chain couples TRBV5-1 to TRBJ2-2; D uncertain. Trimming left V 0 bases short and J 2 bases short, with 17 bases between. CDR3 length equals 18 residues. CDR1 SGHRS and CDR2 YFSETQ come from the germline V gene. CDR3 nucleotides: TGCGCCAGCAGCTTGGTCAGTCCGAGACTGCTTAACACCGGGGAGCTGTTTTTT. It specifies CASSLVSPRLLNTGELFF.

This chain joins TRBV10-2 and TRBJ2-1; a weak D match, TRBD1 (6 bases). The V gene lost 4 bases and the J gene lost 7 bases, with 14 bases spanning the gap. This CDR3 region has 14 residues. CDR1 is WSHSY, CDR2 SAAADI, per germline. Here the CDR3 reads CASSVGGVDNEQFF. CDR3 nucleotides: TGCGCCAGCAGTGTAGGGGGAGTTGATAATGAGCAGTTCTTC.

This clone came up a few times. The chain recombines TRBV7-9 with TRBJ2-1, with 12 bases identical to TRBD2. The length of the CDR3 is 16 residues. Germline V gene lookup returns CDR1 SEHNR and CDR2 FQNEAQ (reference sequence). V was clipped by 4 bases and J by 7 bases; unmatched bases: 8. CDR3 in DNA: TGTGCCAGCAGCTCCTCTAGCGGGAGGGCCTTTAATGAGCAGTTCTTC. This sequence encodes CASSSSSGRAFNEQFF.

The chain couples TRBV6-6 to TRBJ2-3, with a possible D match to TRBD2 (5 bases). The germline V gene encodes CDR1 MNHNY and CDR2 SVGAGI (reference sequence). V dropped 7 bases and J dropped 3 bases, with 11 bases sitting between them. This CDR3 is built from 13 residues. The CDR3 nucleotides are TGTGCCAGCAAAAGACTACTGACAGATACGCAGTATTTT. Protein product: CASKRLLTDTQYF.

V gene TRBV23-1 combines with J gene TRBJ2-2, with 10 bases identical to TRBD2. TRBV23-1 is placed among ORFs of uncertain function. The CDR3 consists of 17 residues. Trimming at V came to 8 bases and at J to 0 bases, leaving 9 bases not matched to a gene. The CDR3 region is CASGRLAGKANTGELFF. In nucleotides, the CDR3 is TGCGCCAGCGGTAGACTAGCGGGTAAAGCGAACACCGGGGAGCTGTTTTTT.

V is TRBV11-3 and J is TRBJ2-2, with 8 positions matching TRBD2. Germline CDR1 and CDR2: SGHNT and YENEEA. V was pared by 2 bases and J by 2 bases, with 7 bases of the junction left unmatched. This CDR3 spans 17 amino acids. The DNA of the CDR3 is TGTGCCAGCAGCTTAACGGGTCGGGAGGGTAACACCGGGGAGCTGTTTTTT. As protein: CASSLTGREGNTGELFF. The entire variable domain, with the rest obtained from reference TRBV11-3 and TRBJ2-2, is as follows: EAGVVQSPRYKIIEKKQPVAFWCNPISGHNTLYWYLQNLGQGPELLIRYENEEAVDDSQLPKDRFSAERLKGVDSTLKIQPAELGDSAVYLCASSLTGREGNTGELFFGEGSRLTVL.

This clone has a single count. V and J are TRBV19 and TRBJ1-5, with TRBD1 identical over 7 bases. The J segment lost 4 bases and the V segment lost 3 bases, leaving 6 bases of the junction unmatched. Germline-derived CDR1 and CDR2 are LNHDA and SQIVND (reference sequence). The CDR3 covers 15 residues. CDR3 protein: CASSIPGQRNQPQHF. In nucleotides, the CDR3 is TGTGCCAGTAGTATCCCGGGACAGCGGAATCAGCCCCAGCATTTT.

This sequence joins TRBV24-1 and TRBJ2-2; maybe TRBD1 (7 bases). V lost 3 bases to trimming and J lost 4 bases, with 14 bases between them. CDR1 KGHDR and CDR2 SFDVKD come from the germline V gene. This CDR3 spans 16 amino acids. The chain's CDR3 is CATSDAGTVVTGELFF. Here the CDR3 DNA reads TGTGCCACCAGTGATGCGGGGACAGTAGTCACCGGGGAGCTGTTTTTT.

This chain joins TRBV6-2 or TRBV6-3 and TRBJ2-1; 11 nucleotides align to TRBD2. J lost 6 bases, V lost 0 bases, and 7 bases had no gene match. Germline-derived CDR1 and CDR2 are MNHEY and SVGEGT. CDR3 length: 17 amino acids. The CDR3 sequence: CASSYSMGTSGFNEQFF. The CDR3, as DNA: TGTGCCAGCAGTTACTCGATGGGGACTAGCGGTTTCAATGAGCAGTTCTTC.

The rearrangement joins TRBV10-1 to TRBJ1-5, with D possibly TRBD1 on 6 matching bases. The CDR3 runs 13 residues. V was trimmed by 5 bases and J by 4 bases, leaving 9 bases between them. CDR1 and CDR2 (germline): WNHNN, SYGVQD (reference sequence). CDR3 bases: TGCGCCAGCAGTCCCCAGGGGAATCAGCCCCAGCATTTT. Protein product: CASSPQGNQPQHF.

This chain links TRBV18 with TRBJ2-2; D perhaps matches TRBD2 (5 bases). CDR3 length: 16 residues. CDR1 is KGHSH and CDR2 is LQKENI in the germline V gene. V was trimmed by 1 base and J by 4 bases, leaving 13 bases between them. The CDR3 region is CASSPRRGDLTGELFF. CDR3 nucleotide sequence: TGTGCCAGCTCACCACGTCGGGGAGATCTCACCGGGGAGCTGTTTTTT.

This chain uses TRBV7-3 with TRBJ2-1; 9 positions agree with TRBD1. This CDR3 has 18 residues. V was clipped by 3 bases and J by 5 bases; unmatched bases: 14. CDR1 is SGHTA, CDR2 FQGTGA, per germline. CDR3 amino acids: CASSFTLYDRGVDNEQFF. CDR3 sequence (DNA): TGTGCCAGCAGCTTCACGCTCTATGACAGGGGGGTGGACAATGAGCAGTTCTTC.

This clone came up a few times. The chain carries TRBV11-2 and TRBJ2-7, with 12 bases aligning to TRBD2. The CDR3 totals 15 residues. CDR1 and CDR2 (germline): SGHAT, FQNNGV. V was pared by 0 bases and J by 5 bases, with 2 bases of the junction left unmatched. The DNA for the CDR3 is TGTGCCAGCAGCTTAGAGACTAGCGGGAGCAACGAGCAGTACTTC. It encodes CASSLETSGSNEQYF. Full variable domain (rest looked up from reference TRBV11-2 and TRBJ2-7): EAGVAQSPRYKIIEKRQSVAFWCNPISGHATLYWYQQILGQGPKLLIQFQNNGVVDDSQLPKDRFSAERLKGVDSTLKIQPAKLEDSAVYLCASSLETSGSNEQYFGPGTRLTVT.